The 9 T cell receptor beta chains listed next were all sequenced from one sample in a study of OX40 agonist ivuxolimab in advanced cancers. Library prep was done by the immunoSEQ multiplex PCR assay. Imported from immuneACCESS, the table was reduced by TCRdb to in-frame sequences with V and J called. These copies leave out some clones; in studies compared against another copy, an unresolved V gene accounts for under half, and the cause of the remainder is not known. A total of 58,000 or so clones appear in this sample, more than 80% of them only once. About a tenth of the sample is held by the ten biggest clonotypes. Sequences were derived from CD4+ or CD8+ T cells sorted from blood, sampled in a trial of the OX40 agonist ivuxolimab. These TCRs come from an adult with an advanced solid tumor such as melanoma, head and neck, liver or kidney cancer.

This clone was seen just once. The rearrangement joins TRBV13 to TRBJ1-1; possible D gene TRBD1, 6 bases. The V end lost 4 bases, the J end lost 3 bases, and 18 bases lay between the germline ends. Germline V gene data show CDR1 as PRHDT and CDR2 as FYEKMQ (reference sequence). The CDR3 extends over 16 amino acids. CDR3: CASSSYTRGEDTEAFF. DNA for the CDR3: TGTGCCAGCAGCTCCTACACCAGGGGCGAGGACACTGAAGCTTTCTTT.

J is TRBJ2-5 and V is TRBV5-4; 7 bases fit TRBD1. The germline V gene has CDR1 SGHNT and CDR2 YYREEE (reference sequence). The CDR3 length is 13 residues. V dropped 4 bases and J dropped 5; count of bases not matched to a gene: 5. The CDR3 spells CASSLGGLETQYF. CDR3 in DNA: TGTGCCAGCAGCCTAGGGGGCTTGGAGACCCAGTACTTC.

The CDR3 DNA reads as TGTGCCAGCAGTCGGCAGGGTTCTGGCTTCTACGAGCAGTACTTC. It is translated as CASSRQGSGFYEQYF. The J gene is TRBJ2-7, the V gene TRBV25-1; tentative D call: TRBD1 (5 bases). Germline-derived CDR1 and CDR2 are MGHDK and SYGVNS. This CDR3 contains 15 residues. V shed 5 bases and J shed 3 bases, with 17 bases lying between them.

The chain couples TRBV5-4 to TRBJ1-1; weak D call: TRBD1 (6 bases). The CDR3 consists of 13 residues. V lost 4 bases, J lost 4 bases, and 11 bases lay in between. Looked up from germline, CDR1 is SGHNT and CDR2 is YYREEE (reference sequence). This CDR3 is CASSEQGLTEAFF. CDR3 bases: TGTGCCAGCAGCGAACAGGGCCTCACTGAAGCTTTCTTT.

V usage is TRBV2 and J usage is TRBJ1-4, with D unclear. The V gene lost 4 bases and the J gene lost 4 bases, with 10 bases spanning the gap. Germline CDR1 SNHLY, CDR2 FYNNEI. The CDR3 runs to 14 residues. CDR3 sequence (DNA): TGTGCCAGCAGTGTTAATTACAGTAATGAAAAACTGTTTTTT. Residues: CASSVNYSNEKLFF.

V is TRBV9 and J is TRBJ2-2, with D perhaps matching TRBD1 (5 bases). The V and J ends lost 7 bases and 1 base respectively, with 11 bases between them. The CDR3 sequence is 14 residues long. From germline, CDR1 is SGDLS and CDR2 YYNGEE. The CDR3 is CASSDRLNTGELFF. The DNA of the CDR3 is TGTGCCAGCTCTGACAGATTGAACACCGGGGAGCTGTTTTTT.

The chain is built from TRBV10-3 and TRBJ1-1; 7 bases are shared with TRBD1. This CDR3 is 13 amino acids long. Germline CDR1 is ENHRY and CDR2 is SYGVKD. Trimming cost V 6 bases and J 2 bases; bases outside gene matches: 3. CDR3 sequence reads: CAIRPGGNTEAFF. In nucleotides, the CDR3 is TGTGCCATCAGGCCAGGGGGAAACACTGAAGCTTTCTTT.

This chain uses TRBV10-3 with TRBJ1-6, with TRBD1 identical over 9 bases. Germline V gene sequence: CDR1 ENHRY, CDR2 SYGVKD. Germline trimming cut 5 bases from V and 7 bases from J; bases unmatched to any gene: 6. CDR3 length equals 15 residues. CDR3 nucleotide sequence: TGTGCCATCAGTCCCGAAACAGGGGGCAATTCACCCCTCCACTTT. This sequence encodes CAISPETGGNSPLHF.

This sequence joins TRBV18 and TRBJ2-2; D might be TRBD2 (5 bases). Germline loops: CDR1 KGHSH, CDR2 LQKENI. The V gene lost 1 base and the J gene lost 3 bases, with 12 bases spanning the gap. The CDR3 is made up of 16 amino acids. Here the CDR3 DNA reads TGTGCCAGCTCACCACGCTCCGGGATGGACACCGGGGAGCTGTTTTTT. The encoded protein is CASSPRSGMDTGELFF.